This TCR beta chain comes out of a study of CD8+ T cells in alopecia areata. cDNA reverse transcribed from extracted RNA served as the sequencing template. Sequencing was performed with immunoSEQ multiplex PCR; in TCRdb, only in-frame clones are kept and a portion is missing. The table has a few hundred thousand clones, about three fifths seen once; the top ten hold roughly 1.6%. Germline V lookup: CDR1 SQVTM, CDR2 ANQGSEA. This CDR3 is built from 11 residues. V lost 7 bases and J 0 bases, leaving 7 bases between the germline ends. This sample's treatment: oral pan-JAK inhibitor, 5-10 mg twice daily. Punch biopsies of lesional scalp, plus peripheral blood, were taken from alopecia areata patients. This clone was observed a few times. Distinct nucleotide sequences in the sample also encode this CDR3.

The TCR sequence derives from a human donor with alopecia areata. The genes are TRBV29-1 and TRBJ2-7; unclear D gene. Here the sequenced sample was CD4+ T cells sorted from blood, taken at week 4, from a patient treated with tofacitinib. The CDR3 DNA reads as TGCAGCGGCCAAAGCTCCTACGAGCAGTACTTC. It specifies CSGQSSYEQYF.